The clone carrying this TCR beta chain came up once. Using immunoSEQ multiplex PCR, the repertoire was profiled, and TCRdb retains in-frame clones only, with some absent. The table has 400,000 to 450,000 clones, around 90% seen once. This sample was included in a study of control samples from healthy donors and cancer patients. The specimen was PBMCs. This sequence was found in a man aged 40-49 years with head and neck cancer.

CDR3 sequence (DNA): TGTGCCAGCAGTCCGGGACTAGCGGGGGCGACAGATACGCAGTATTTT. Protein: CASSPGLAGATDTQYF. The genes are TRBV5-4 and TRBJ2-3, with TRBD2 matching over 14 bases. Trimming removed 5 bases from V and 3 bases from J; junction bases left unmatched: 5. The CDR3 has 16 residues. Germline V CDR1 and CDR2: SGHNT, YYREEE (reference sequence). Based on the CDR3 plus reference TRBV5-4 and TRBJ2-3, the full variable domain is ETGVTQSPTHLIKTRGQQVTLRCSSQSGHNTVSWYQQALGQGPQFIFQYYREEENGRGNFPPRFSGLQFPNYSSELNVNALELDDSALYLCASSPGLAGATDTQYFGPGTRLTVL.